This T cell receptor beta chain derives from a study of CD8 T cells in Susac syndrome. Concerning this clonotype: Its specificity is not known.

Random hexamers were used to reverse transcribe about 0.45 to 1 ug of RNA. Each CDR3 protein is one row after TCRdb ran MiXCR on the immunoSEQ multiplex PCR reads. The sample contains some 150,000 distinct CDR3 sequences, around 94% of which appear only once. General study points: The study admitted that it had a relatively small number of individuals in its TCR sequencing and HLA analysis.

While CD8+ and CD4+ T cells were isolated negatively, TEMRA cells were enriched by FACS. Germline CDR1 and CDR2: KGHSH and LQKENI. Unmatched junction bases numbered 4, after V lost 4 bases and J lost 5 bases. CDR3 length: 14 residues. Sequencing used CD4+ T cells from PBMCs. The receptor's source is a human donor in good health. This sequence joins TRBV18 and TRBJ2-7, with TRBD1 matching 11 bases. CDR3 sequence: CASSLKDRGHEQYF. In nucleotides, the CDR3 is TGTGCCAGCTCACTGAAGGACAGGGGGCACGAGCAGTACTTC.